This record concerns one T cell receptor (beta chain) sequence. Sequenced by immunoSEQ multiplex PCR; TCRdb stores in-frame clones only, minus some. Counted here are around 18,000 clones, about 90% occurring once; the ten biggest clones make up 25% to 35%. Germline V gives CDR1 MNHNS, CDR2 SASEGT. Trimming shortened V by 5 bases and J by 8 bases, and 18 bases separated the two germline ends. The CDR3 totals 14 residues. These data come from a study of OX40 agonist ivuxolimab in advanced cancers. This rearrangement joins TRBV6-1 to TRBJ1-2, with D tentatively TRBD1 (5 bases). This TCR was recovered from an adult with an advanced solid tumor such as melanoma, head and neck, liver or kidney cancer. Sequencing used CD4+ or CD8+ T cells sorted from blood, obtained in a trial of the OX40 agonist ivuxolimab. CDR3 DNA: TGTGCCAGCAGTAATCAGGGAGGCTTTGACGGCTACACCTTC. Its translation: CASSNQGGFDGYTF.